These 8 T cell receptor beta chains share one sample of origin, sequenced in a study of PD-L1 blockade in urothelial cancer. Sample time point: peripheral blood 6 weeks after treatment start. Using immunoSEQ multiplex PCR, the repertoire was profiled, and TCRdb retains in-frame clones only, with some absent. The data contain 20,000 to 25,000 clones, about 90% of them seen just once; the ten biggest clones take up about 11%. The sequencing used PBMCs, collected around atezolizumab (anti-PD-L1) treatment. These TCRs come from a woman aged 55-70 years with urothelial cancer.

The DNA of the CDR3 is TGTGCCAGCAGTCAACCCGGGGACTGGGGTGAAAAACTGTTTTTT. It is translated as CASSQPGDWGEKLFF. The V and J genes are TRBV28 and TRBJ1-4; a possible D gene is TRBD1 (5 bases). V was cut by 5 bases and J by 7 bases, with 17 bases left in between. The germline CDR1 and CDR2 sequences are MDHEN and SYDVKM. The CDR3 sequence is 15 residues long.

V and J are TRBV7-6 and TRBJ2-7; no reliable D call. This CDR3 spans 14 amino acids. V gave up 0 bases and J gave up 4 bases, with 10 bases separating them. Germline CDR1 SGHVS, CDR2 FNYEAQ. The CDR3 DNA is TGTGCCAGCAGCTTAGCTCCCCTAGGTTACGAGCAGTACTTC. Translating gives CASSLAPLGYEQYF.

V and J are TRBV12-5 and TRBJ2-5, with D maybe TRBD1 (6 bases). With 3 bases removed from V and 0 bases from J, the gap between germline ends came to 17 bases. The germline gives CDR1 LGHNT, CDR2 FRNRAP. The CDR3 spans 17 residues. As DNA, the CDR3 is TGTGCTAGTGGTTTTGATGGGGGCGGACCGTACCAAGAGACCCAGTACTTC. Translating gives CASGFDGGGPYQETQYF.

The chain combines TRBV27 with TRBJ2-1; D is perhaps TRBD2 (6 bases). The V end lost 7 bases, the J end lost 4 bases, and 17 bases lay between the germline ends. CDR3 length: 15 residues. Germline-derived CDR1 and CDR2 are MNHEY and SMNVEV (reference sequence). CDR3 amino acids: CASTLTGDPYNEQFF. The CDR3 DNA follows: TGTGCCAGCACCCTGACGGGGGATCCTTACAATGAGCAGTTCTTC.

The rearrangement uses TRBV19 and TRBJ1-1; 8 nucleotides match TRBD1. CDR3 length: 14 residues. CDR1 LNHDA and CDR2 SQIVND come from the germline V gene (reference sequence). V lost 6 bases to trimming and J lost 0 bases; unmatched junction nucleotides: 3. CDR3: CASSPDRVNTEAFF. CDR3 in DNA: TGTGCCAGTAGCCCGGACAGGGTGAACACTGAAGCTTTCTTT.

The rearrangement joins TRBV11-2 to TRBJ2-2; weak D call: TRBD2 (5 bases). CDR1 and CDR2 (germline): SGHAT, FQNNGV. The CDR3 spans 17 residues. The V end lost 1 base, the J end lost 2 bases, and 14 bases lay between the germline ends. The CDR3 sequence is CASSLVPVGENTGELFF. CDR3 DNA sequence: TGTGCCAGCAGCTTAGTTCCAGTGGGAGAAAACACCGGGGAGCTGTTTTTT.

The CDR3: CARSLVVGRPPICEQFF. DNA for the CDR3: TGTGCCAGAAGCTTGGTCGTGGGGCGGCCGCCCATTTGTGAGCAGTTCTTC. This chain uses TRBV5-3 with TRBJ2-1, with TRBD1 as a possible D gene (5 bases). TRBV5-3 is known as an ORF, though its function is uncertain. This CDR3 comprises 17 residues. Trimming removed 0 bases at V and 9 bases at J, with 22 bases between.

This rearrangement joins TRBV7-9 to TRBJ2-3; D is unresolved. CDR3 size: 13 residues. Germline CDR1 is SEHNR and CDR2 is FQNEAQ (reference sequence). V lost 4 bases and J lost 4, with 9 bases in between. The CDR3 loop is CASSSLRADTQYF. The CDR3 bases are TGTGCCAGCAGCTCCCTTCGAGCAGATACGCAGTATTTT.